Below, 23 T cell receptor beta chains from the same sample are listed, as sequenced in a study of OX40 agonist ivuxolimab in advanced cancers. The protocol was immunoSEQ multiplex PCR, while the TCRdb copy is restricted to in-frame clones and leaves out a portion. The table includes 35,000 to 40,000 clones, 60% to 85% detected once. The specimen comprised CD4+ or CD8+ T cells sorted from blood, sampled in a trial of the OX40 agonist ivuxolimab. The receptor source for this set is an adult with an advanced solid tumor such as melanoma, head and neck, liver or kidney cancer.

The rearrangement links TRBV21-1 to TRBJ1-6. TRBV21-1 is classified as a pseudogene. The CDR3 is made up of 13 amino acids. CDR3 DNA sequence: TGTGCCAGCAGCCCTCTCCGGGGATCACCCCTCCACTTT. This encodes CASSPLRGSPLHF.

V gene TRBV11-2 combines with J gene TRBJ2-1; 7 bases agree with TRBD1. V trimming: 8 bases; J trimming: 3 bases; junction bases outside the gene matches: 10. The CDR3 has 15 residues. CDR1 SGHAT and CDR2 FQNNGV come from the germline V gene. CDR3 sequence reads: CASFQGVPSYNEQFF. The CDR3, as DNA: TGTGCCAGCTTCCAGGGGGTCCCCAGCTACAATGAGCAGTTCTTC.

V is TRBV20-1 and J is TRBJ1-6; D uncertain. Trimming cost V 3 bases and J 13 bases, with 10 bases left between them. Germline V gene data show CDR1 as DFQATT and CDR2 as SNEGSKA (reference sequence). The CDR3 contains 11 residues. The CDR3 sequence is CSARPVGPLHF. For the CDR3, the DNA is TGCAGTGCTAGGCCAGTAGGGCCCCTCCACTTT.

This chain joins TRBV19 and TRBJ2-3, with 12 bases identical to TRBD2. Germline V gives CDR1 LNHDA, CDR2 SQIVND (reference sequence). The junction had 10 bases not matched to a gene; V was cut back by 11 bases and J by 1 base. The CDR3 loop spans 16 amino acids. CDR3 coding DNA: TGTGCCGTCTCTAGCGGGAGGGCCTATCGCACAGATACGCAGTATTTT. Amino acid sequence: CAVSSGRAYRTDTQYF.

The CDR3 reads CASSIVARVAGYTF. The DNA for the CDR3 is TGTGCCAGTAGTATAGTCGCCAGGGTCGCTGGCTACACCTTC. This chain links TRBV19 with TRBJ1-2; perhaps TRBD1 as D (5 bases). CDR3 length: 14 amino acids. Looked up from germline, CDR1 is LNHDA and CDR2 is SQIVND (reference sequence). The V gene lost 1 base and the J gene lost 7 bases, with 13 bases spanning the gap.

The chain combines TRBV23-1 with TRBJ2-7; tentative D call: TRBD1 (5 bases). TRBV23-1 belongs to the ORF category, with a function that is uncertain. The CDR3 extends over 15 amino acids. V was cut by 4 bases and J by 4 bases, with 17 bases left in between. The CDR3 region is CASSLGPWGFYEQYF. The CDR3 nucleotides read TGCGCCAGCAGTCTGGGGCCCTGGGGCTTTTACGAGCAGTACTTC.

The V and J genes are TRBV2 and TRBJ2-1; TRBD2 aligns across 7 bases. This CDR3 comprises 14 residues. V was clipped by 2 bases and J by 7 bases; unmatched bases: 5. The germline CDR1 and CDR2 sequences are SNHLY and FYNNEI. The CDR3 region is CASSEFGRENEQFF. The CDR3 DNA sequence: TGTGCCAGCAGTGAATTTGGGAGGGAGAATGAGCAGTTCTTC.

This clone appeared once. This chain's CDR3 is CASSRRGLAGAETQYF. The CDR3 DNA reads TGTGCCAGCAGCCGGAGGGGACTAGCGGGAGCAGAGACCCAGTACTTC. The rearrangement links TRBV14 to TRBJ2-5, with TRBD2 matching over 14 bases. The V gene end was trimmed by 4 bases and the J gene end by 4 bases; junction bases not matched to a gene: 5. From germline, CDR1 is SGHDN and CDR2 FVKESK. This CDR3 has 16 residues.

This chain joins TRBV4-1 and TRBJ1-1; D unresolved. Trimming took 1 base from V and 6 from J, leaving 9 bases between them. There are 13 residues in the CDR3. In germline, CDR1 is MGHRA, CDR2 YSYEKL. CDR3 nucleotide sequence: TGCGCCAGCAGCCAAGCGGGGATGGCTGAAGCTTTCTTT. This sequence encodes CASSQAGMAEAFF.

The V gene is TRBV7-3, the J gene TRBJ2-1; TRBD2 matches 11 bases. The CDR3 totals 19 residues. Trimming cost V 5 bases and J 0 bases; bases outside gene matches: 12. Germline CDR1 and CDR2: SGHTA and FQGTGA. The CDR3 is CASSQRVTSGGLSYNEQFF. The DNA for the CDR3 is TGTGCCAGCAGCCAGAGGGTTACTAGCGGGGGCCTCTCCTACAATGAGCAGTTCTTC.

This chain joins TRBV7-6 and TRBJ2-7, with D unresolved. This CDR3 spans 14 amino acids. Per the germline V gene, CDR1 is SGHVS and CDR2 is FNYEAQ. V dropped 6 bases and J dropped 7 bases, with 19 bases sitting between them. CDR3 in DNA: TGTGCCAGCAGAAACTCCCCCCAGAGTCGGGAGCAGTACTTC. The encoded protein is CASRNSPQSREQYF.

The chain combines TRBV6-5 with TRBJ2-1, with 11 bases lining up with TRBD2. The CDR3 consists of 15 residues. The germline V gene encodes CDR1 MNHEY and CDR2 SVGAGI. Trimming removed 6 bases from V and 5 bases from J; junction bases left unmatched: 6. The CDR3 loop is CASSRLAGGHNEQFF. CDR3 nucleotide sequence: TGTGCCAGCAGCCGCCTAGCGGGAGGCCACAATGAGCAGTTCTTC.

The chain is built from TRBV14 and TRBJ2-5; 7 nucleotides align to TRBD1. The CDR3 has 13 residues. Germline-derived CDR1 and CDR2 are SGHDN and FVKESK. V was clipped by 6 bases and J by 3 bases; unmatched bases: 4. The CDR3 coding sequence is TGTGCCAGCAGAGAAGGGGGCAAAGAGACCCAGTACTTC. This gives the protein CASREGGKETQYF. The full variable domain, in which reference TRBV14 and TRBJ2-5 provide the parts outside the CDR3, is EAGVTQFPSHSVIEKGQTVTLRCDPISGHDNLYWYRRVMGKEIKFLLHFVKESKQDESGMPNNRFLAERTGGTYSTLKVQPAELEDSGVYFCASREGGKETQYFGPGTRLLVL.

This chain joins TRBV30 and TRBJ2-5; 10 bases agree with TRBD2. The CDR3 has 15 amino acids. The junction had 7 bases not matched to a gene; V was cut back by 2 bases and J by 4 bases. The V gene's germline CDR1 is GTSNPN and CDR2 SVGIG (reference sequence). CDR3 in DNA: TGTGCCTGGAGTTTTGGGACTAGCGAGGCAGAGACCCAGTACTTC. It yields the protein CAWSFGTSEAETQYF.

The chain couples TRBV7-9 to TRBJ2-5; D assignment may be TRBD1 or TRBD2 (5 bases each). Trimming took off 0 bases at V and 4 bases at J, with 18 bases between the two ends. The CDR3 totals 17 residues. Germline values: CDR1 SEHNR, CDR2 FQNEAQ (reference sequence). CDR3 protein: CASSLALGTLGRETQYF. For the CDR3, the DNA is TGTGCCAGCAGCTTAGCGCTAGGGACGCTGGGGAGAGAGACCCAGTACTTC.

This rearrangement joins TRBV12-5 to TRBJ1-1; D is unclear. V shed 2 bases and J shed 6 bases, with 10 bases lying between them. This CDR3 contains 13 residues. CDR1 is LGHNT and CDR2 is FRNRAP in the germline V gene. CDR3 sequence (DNA): TGTGCTAGTGGTTTGAATACAGCCTCTGAAGCTTTCTTT. Its protein product is CASGLNTASEAFF.

This chain connects TRBV28 to TRBJ1-2; D remains ambiguous. From germline, CDR1 is MDHEN and CDR2 SYDVKM. The CDR3 sequence is 12 residues long. The V end lost 4 bases, the J end lost 7 bases, and 10 bases lay between the germline ends. CDR3 sequence (DNA): TGTGCCAGCAGTTCCCTTGACCGTGGCTACACCTTC. This sequence encodes CASSSLDRGYTF.

This chain links TRBV5-4 with TRBJ1-3; the D gene is possibly TRBD1 (6 bases). Trimming shortened V by 0 bases and J by 4 bases, and 14 bases separated the two germline ends. Germline lookup yields CDR1 SGHNT and CDR2 YYREEE (reference sequence). The CDR3 length is 16 residues. This chain's CDR3 is CASSLVSGARGNTIYF. The CDR3 region has the DNA TGTGCCAGCAGCTTGGTGTCGGGGGCGAGAGGAAACACCATATATTTT.

The chain is built from TRBV6-5 and TRBJ1-2; D ambiguous. The V end was cut by 6 bases, the J end by 2 bases, with 10 bases between. The length of the CDR3 is 13 residues. CDR1 is MNHEY and CDR2 is SVGAGI in the germline V gene. The CDR3 nucleotides are TGTGCCAGCAGCCCGCTGGGGAACTATGGCTACACCTTC. It encodes CASSPLGNYGYTF.

The chain employs TRBV6-1 and TRBJ2-7; 9 bases are shared with TRBD2. CDR1 and CDR2 (germline): MNHNS, SASEGT. The CDR3 extends over 15 amino acids. The ends lost 7 bases at V and 4 bases at J; junction bases unmatched: 11. As DNA, the CDR3 is TGTGCCAGCAACCACGTTAGCGGGAGCGGATACGAGCAGTACTTC. Protein: CASNHVSGSGYEQYF.

The sample holds a few counts of this clone. The chain links TRBV5-1 to TRBJ2-2; 8 positions agree with TRBD1. The junction had 6 bases not matched to a gene; V was cut back by 0 bases and J by 5 bases. The CDR3 sequence is 16 residues long. Germline loops: CDR1 SGHRS, CDR2 YFSETQ. The CDR3 nucleotides read TGCGCCAGCAGCTTGGCCCCCGGGACAGGTACCGGGGAGCTGTTTTTT. Its translation: CASSLAPGTGTGELFF. Full variable domain (rest looked up from reference TRBV5-1 and TRBJ2-2): KAGVTQTPRYLIKTRGQQVTLSCSPISGHRSVSWYQQTPGQGLQFLFEYFSETQRNKGNFPGRFSGRQFSNSRSEMNVSTLELGDSALYLCASSLAPGTGTGELFFGEGSRLTVL.

The rearrangement links TRBV27 to TRBJ2-1; 12 bases map to TRBD2. This CDR3 is 14 amino acids long. In germline, CDR1 is MNHEY, CDR2 SMNVEV (reference sequence). The junction had 2 bases not matched to a gene; V was cut back by 4 bases and J by 7 bases. The CDR3 DNA is TGTGCCAGCAGTTCTAGCGGGAGGGCGAATGAGCAGTTCTTC. Protein sequence: CASSSSGRANEQFF.

This clone appeared once. The chain has TRBV6-6 and TRBJ2-5, with 9 bases lining up with TRBD2. Germline loops: CDR1 MNHNY, CDR2 SVGAGI (reference sequence). The CDR3 is made up of 14 amino acids. Trimming at V came to 6 bases and at J to 4 bases, leaving 6 bases not matched to a gene. CDR3 in DNA: TGTGCCAGCAGGTTGGCGGGGGGGGCAGAGACCCAGTACTTC. This codes for CASRLAGGAETQYF.